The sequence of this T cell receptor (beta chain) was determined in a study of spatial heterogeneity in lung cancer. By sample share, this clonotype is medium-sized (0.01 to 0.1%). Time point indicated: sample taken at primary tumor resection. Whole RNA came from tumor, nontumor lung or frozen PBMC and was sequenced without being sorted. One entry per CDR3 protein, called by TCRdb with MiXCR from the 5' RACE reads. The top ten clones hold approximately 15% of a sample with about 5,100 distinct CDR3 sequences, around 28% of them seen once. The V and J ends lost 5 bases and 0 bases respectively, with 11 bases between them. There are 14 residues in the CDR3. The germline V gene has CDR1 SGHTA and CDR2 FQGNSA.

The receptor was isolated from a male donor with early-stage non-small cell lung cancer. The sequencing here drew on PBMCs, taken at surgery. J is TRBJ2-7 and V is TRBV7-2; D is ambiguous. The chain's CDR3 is CASSLDSYSYEQYF. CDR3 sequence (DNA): TGTGCCAGCAGCCTAGACTCCTACTCCTACGAGCAGTACTTC.